The clone carrying this T cell receptor (beta chain) has only a few counts. The data originate from a study of T-cell memory formation after mild COVID-19. TCRdb processed the 5' RACE reads anew with MiXCR; each CDR3 protein has one entry. Of approximately 350,000 distinct CDR3 sequences in the sample, about an eighth are singletons; the top ten hold about a fifth. Germline CDR1 is SGDLS and CDR2 is YYNGEE. This CDR3 has 15 amino acids. Trimming removed 3 bases from V and 0 bases from J, with 11 bases in between. This sequence was found in a man between 18 and 29 years old who had mild COVID-19 (a few samples of this study predate the infection). Cell type and time point are not known. V is TRBV9 and J is TRBJ2-3; D is possibly TRBD1 or TRBD2 (6 bases each). Sequenced sample: PBMCs or a T cell subset sorted from them (not recorded which). CDR3 coding DNA: TGTGCCAGCAGCGAGGGGGGCCGAAGCACAGATACGCAGTATTTT. Its translation: CASSEGGRSTDTQYF.